This T cell receptor (beta chain) came from a study of blood T cell repertoires in COVID-19 (dated by TCRdb to 2020 to 2022). Some background on the complete study: The collaborator samples originated in the United States, Italy and Spain and spanned the acute and convalescent phases of COVID-19. The material from the prospective study consisted of cDNA or gDNA derived from T cells, B-cell-depleted T cells, or PBMCs. Subjects who had been exposed to COVID-19, were actively infected with it, or had recovered from it provided the deeply sampled blood TCRbeta repertoires that made up the dataset. Sample metadata almost always included a de-identified subject ID, COVID-19 status, age in years and sex. The repertoires were released in a freely available public database meant as a resource for research on the immune response to SARS-CoV-2. Where HLA class I and class II types were available, the types were taken from metadata supplied by the sample provider, not from assay-based typing. Samples were obtained from the ongoing ImmuneRACE study (first 160 participants) and from 1,254 subjects provided by 6 global collaborators.

Remarks on this clone: Its antigen is not yet known. Base qualities are not provided; no much larger clone lies one nucleotide away.

TCRbeta CDR3 regions were amplified from genomic DNA using the immunoSEQ Assay, a bias-controlled multiplex PCR. The authors' analysis ran thus. The number of nucleated cells in each sample was estimated by amplification of reference gene primers within the assay. Sequence reads were collapsed and filtered to measure the absolute abundance of every unique TCRbeta CDR3 rearrangement. For each sample, productive Simpson clonality was calculated as the square root of Simpson's diversity index over productive rearrangements. As stored in TCRdb, this immuneACCESS dataset retains in-frame rearrangements with V and J assigned. A fraction of the clones does not appear; measured against another copy, unresolved V genes explain less than half of the discrepancy, and the remainder lacks a known reason. V, J and clone size reflect that table, while D and trimming were determined from the DNA. In this sample the table shows about 110,000 clones, under 75% of which occur a single time. In total, the top ten clones hold approximately 8% of the sample.

Measured from the cysteine to the phenylalanine, the CDR3 is 15 residues long. Only the CDR3 DNA is retained, 45 bases long and in frame from the first base. V loses 0 bases, J loses 4 bases, and the germline ends lie 13 bases apart. The CDR1 and CDR2 encoded by the germline V gene are SGHRS and YFSETQ. General study outcomes and caveats: How much clinical and demographic metadata was included differed by source and by participant, and the metadata was provided uncurated.

The collaborating institutions used their own protocols to collect whole blood in K2EDTA tubes. For TCRbeta analysis, collaborator samples were shipped as frozen whole blood, as isolated PBMCs, or as DNA extracted from either sample type. The chain is made from TRBV5-1 and TRBJ1-2; possibly the D gene is TRBD1, per 5 matching bases. The sequence came from a woman aged 60-75 years with acute or convalescent COVID-19. Material: peripheral blood. The CDR3 protein sequence reads: CASSLDRGVGYGYTF. The DNA sequence reads TGCGCCAGCAGCTTGGATCGGGGGGTGGGCTATGGCTACACCTTC.